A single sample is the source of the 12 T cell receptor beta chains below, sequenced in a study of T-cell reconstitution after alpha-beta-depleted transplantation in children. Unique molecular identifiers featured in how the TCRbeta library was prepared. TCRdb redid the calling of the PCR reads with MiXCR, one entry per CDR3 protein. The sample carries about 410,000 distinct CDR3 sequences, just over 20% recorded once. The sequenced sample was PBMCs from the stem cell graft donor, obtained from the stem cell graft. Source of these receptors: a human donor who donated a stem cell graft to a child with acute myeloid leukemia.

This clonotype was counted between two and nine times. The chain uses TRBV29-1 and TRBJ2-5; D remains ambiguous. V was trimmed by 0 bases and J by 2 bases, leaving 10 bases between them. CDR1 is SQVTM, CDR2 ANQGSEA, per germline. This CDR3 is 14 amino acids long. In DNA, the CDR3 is TGCAGCGTTGAAGATTCGGCTTTACAAGAGACCCAGTACTTC. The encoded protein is CSVEDSALQETQYF.

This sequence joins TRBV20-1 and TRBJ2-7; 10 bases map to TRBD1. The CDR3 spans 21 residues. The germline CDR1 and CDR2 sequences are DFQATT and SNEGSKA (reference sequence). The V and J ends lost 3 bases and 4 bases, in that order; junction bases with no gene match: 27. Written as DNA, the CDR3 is TGCAGTGCTAGGGAAAGGCTAAGGGGGACAGGGGATCTAGCTCGCTTATACGAGCAGTACTTC. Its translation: CSARERLRGTGDLARLYEQYF.

The CDR3 sequence is CASSQGIMNTEAFF. The CDR3 nucleotides are TGTGCCAGCAGCCAGGGTATAATGAACACTGAAGCTTTCTTT. The chain employs TRBV3-1 and TRBJ1-1; no firm D call. Germline CDR1 reads LGHDT; CDR2 reads YNNKEL (reference sequence). The CDR3 consists of 14 residues. Trimming took off 3 bases at V and 0 bases at J, with 8 bases between the two ends.

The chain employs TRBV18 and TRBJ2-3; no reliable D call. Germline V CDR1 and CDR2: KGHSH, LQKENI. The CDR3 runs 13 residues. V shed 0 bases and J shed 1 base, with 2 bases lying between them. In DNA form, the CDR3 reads TGTGCCAGCTCACCACCGGGCACAGATACGCAGTATTTT. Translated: CASSPPGTDTQYF.

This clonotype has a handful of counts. The CDR3 region has the DNA TGTGCCAGCAGCTTAGGGTTTGACAGGGAGGGAGAGACCCAGTACTTC. Its translation is CASSLGFDREGETQYF. V is TRBV7-3 and J is TRBJ2-5; D tentatively fits TRBD1 or TRBD2 (7 bases each). This CDR3 comprises 16 residues. CDR1 is SGHTA and CDR2 is FQGTGA in the germline V gene. Between the trimmed V and J ends, which lost 2 bases and 4 bases, there was a span of 17 bases.

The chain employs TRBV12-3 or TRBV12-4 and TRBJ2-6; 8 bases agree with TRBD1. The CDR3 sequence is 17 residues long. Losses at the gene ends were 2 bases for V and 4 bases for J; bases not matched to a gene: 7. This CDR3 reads CASSLRLTGAGANVLTF. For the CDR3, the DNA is TGTGCCAGCAGTTTAAGGTTGACAGGGGCCGGGGCCAACGTCCTGACTTTC.

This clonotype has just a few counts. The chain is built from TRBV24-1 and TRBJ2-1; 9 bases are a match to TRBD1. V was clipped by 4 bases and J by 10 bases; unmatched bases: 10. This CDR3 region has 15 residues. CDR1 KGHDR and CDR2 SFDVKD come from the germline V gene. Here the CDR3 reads CATSETGTGMREQFF. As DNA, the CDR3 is TGTGCCACCAGTGAAACTGGGACAGGGATGCGGGAGCAGTTCTTC.

CDR3 protein: CAINPGLAGGNQGIYEQYF. The CDR3 DNA follows: TGTGCCATCAACCCAGGACTAGCGGGAGGGAATCAGGGAATCTACGAGCAGTACTTC. The chain employs TRBV10-3 and TRBJ2-7, with TRBD2 identical over 15 bases. This CDR3 has 19 residues. V dropped 7 bases and J dropped 3; count of bases not matched to a gene: 16. CDR1 is ENHRY and CDR2 is SYGVKD in the germline V gene.

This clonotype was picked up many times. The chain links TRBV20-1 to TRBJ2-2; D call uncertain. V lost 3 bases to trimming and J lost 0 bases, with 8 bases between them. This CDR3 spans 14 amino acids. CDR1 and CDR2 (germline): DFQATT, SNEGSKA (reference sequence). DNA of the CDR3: TGCAGTGCTAGCCGCGAAGCGAACACCGGGGAGCTGTTTTTT. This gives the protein CSASREANTGELFF.

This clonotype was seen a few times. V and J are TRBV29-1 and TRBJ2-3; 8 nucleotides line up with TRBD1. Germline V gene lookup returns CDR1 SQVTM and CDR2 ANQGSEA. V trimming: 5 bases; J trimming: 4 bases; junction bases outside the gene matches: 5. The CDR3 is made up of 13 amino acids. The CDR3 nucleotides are TGCAGCGTTCAGGGGGCTCAATCAGATACGCAGTATTTT. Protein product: CSVQGAQSDTQYF.

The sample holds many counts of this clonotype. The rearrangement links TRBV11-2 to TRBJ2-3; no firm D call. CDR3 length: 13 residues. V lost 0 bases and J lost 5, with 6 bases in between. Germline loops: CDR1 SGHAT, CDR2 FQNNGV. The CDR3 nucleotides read TGTGCCAGCAGCTTAGAATTAGTAGATACGCAGTATTTT. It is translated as CASSLELVDTQYF.

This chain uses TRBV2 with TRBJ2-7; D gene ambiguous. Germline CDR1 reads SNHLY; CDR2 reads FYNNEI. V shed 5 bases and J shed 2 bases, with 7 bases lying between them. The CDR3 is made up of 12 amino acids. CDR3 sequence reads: CASSREAYEQYF. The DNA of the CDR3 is TGTGCCAGCAGTCGAGAGGCCTACGAGCAGTACTTC.